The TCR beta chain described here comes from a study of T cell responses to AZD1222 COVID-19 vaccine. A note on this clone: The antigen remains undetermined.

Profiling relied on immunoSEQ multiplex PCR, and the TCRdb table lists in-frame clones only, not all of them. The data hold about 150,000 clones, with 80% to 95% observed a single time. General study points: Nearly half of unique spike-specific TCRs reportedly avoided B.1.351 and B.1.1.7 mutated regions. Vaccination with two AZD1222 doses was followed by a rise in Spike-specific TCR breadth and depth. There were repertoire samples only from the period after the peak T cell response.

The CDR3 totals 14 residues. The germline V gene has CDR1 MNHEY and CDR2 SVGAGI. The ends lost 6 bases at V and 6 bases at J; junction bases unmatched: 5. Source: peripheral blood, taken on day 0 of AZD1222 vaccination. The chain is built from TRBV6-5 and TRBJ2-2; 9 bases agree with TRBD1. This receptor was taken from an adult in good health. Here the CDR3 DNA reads TGTGCCAGCAGGGGGACAGGGTTACCCGGGGAGCTGTTTTTT. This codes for CASRGTGLPGELFF.